A selection of T cell receptor beta chains follows, all from one sample in a study of neurological immune-mediated disorders. TCRdb recomputed calls from the 5' RACE reads with MiXCR, one row per CDR3 protein. The sample gives tens of thousands of distinct CDR3 sequences, 9.5% to 15% of which show up once; less than 9% is in the top ten. Sequenced input: PBMCs. These receptors were taken from a man aged 60 to 69 in good health. CDR3s include the opening cysteine and the closing phenylalanine or tryptophan. The D gene is left open where the match is weak. The size of a clone is reported for some rows only, either as once, few or many, or as a class for expanded clones.

J: TRBJ1-6
V: TRBV5-1
size: many
D: .
DNA: TGCGCCAGCAGCGTTGGACAGTCTTATGGTTCACCCCTCCACTTT
CDR3: CASSVGQSYGSPLHF

J: TRBJ2-6
V: TRBV5-1
size: medium-sized
D: .
DNA: TGCGCCAGCAGCTTGTGGCAGCGCTCTGGGGCCAACGTCCTGACTTTC
CDR3: CASSLWQRSGANVLTF

J: TRBJ2-7
V: TRBV5-1
size: many
D: TRBD2
DNA: TGCGCCAGCAGATCTAGCGGAGCCGGAGGCGAGCAGTACTTC
CDR3: CASRSSGAGGEQYF

J: TRBJ1-1
V: TRBV7-2
size: many
D: .
DNA: TGTGCCAGCAGCAGAGGGCCCCGTGGGGGGCAGAACACTGAAGCTTTCTTT
CDR3: CASSRGPRGGQNTEAFF

J: TRBJ2-7
V: TRBV28
size: many
D: .
DNA: TGTGCCAGCAATAGACAGTACGAGCAGTACTTC
CDR3: CASNRQYEQYF

J: TRBJ2-7
V: TRBV4-3
size: many
D: TRBD2
DNA: TGCGCCAGCAGCCTCTCCCCTAGCGGGACCTACGAGCAGTACTTC
CDR3: CASSLSPSGTYEQYF

J: TRBJ2-5
V: TRBV5-1
size: many
D: TRBD2
DNA: TGCGCCAGCAGCTTGATCGGTGTCGGGGGGGGAGAGGAGACCCAGTACTTC
CDR3: CASSLIGVGGGEETQYF

J: TRBJ2-1
V: TRBV29-1
size: .
D: .
DNA: TGCAGCGTCGTGAGGGGGGGGGGCAATGAGCAGTTCTTC
CDR3: CSVVRGGGNEQFF

J: TRBJ1-5
V: TRBV7-9
size: many
D: .
DNA: TGTGCCAGCAGCGCGACAGTAAATCAGCCCCAGCATTTT
CDR3: CASSATVNQPQHF

J: TRBJ2-7
V: TRBV7-8
size: few
D: TRBD1
DNA: TGTGCCAGCAGCCAGGGACAGGGAAACCACGAGCAGTACTTC
CDR3: CASSQGQGNHEQYF

J: TRBJ2-3
V: TRBV5-1
size: .
D: TRBD2
DNA: TGCGCCAGCAGCGGTATACCTAGCGGGTTAATGGATACGCAGTATTTT
CDR3: CASSGIPSGLMDTQYF

J: TRBJ2-7
V: TRBV15
size: many
D: .
DNA: TGTGCCACCAGCTCACAGTGGGCAGGGGCCTCCTACGAGCAGTACTTC
CDR3: CATSSQWAGASYEQYF

J: TRBJ1-2
V: TRBV10-2
size: many
D: .
DNA: TGCGCCAGCAGTGCTACAGGGTTCTATGGCTACACCTTC
CDR3: CASSATGFYGYTF

J: TRBJ2-3
V: TRBV6-1
size: many
D: TRBD2
DNA: TGTGCCAGTCAAGATAGCGGGCTAAGCACAGATACGCAGTATTTT
CDR3: CASQDSGLSTDTQYF

J: TRBJ1-5
V: TRBV7-8
size: many
D: .
DNA: TGTGCCAGCAGCGCTTGGGACCGCCCTCAGCCCCAGCATTTT
CDR3: CASSAWDRPQPQHF

J: TRBJ2-7
V: TRBV27
size: many
D: .
DNA: TGTGCCAGCAGTTTCGGCAGGGGCCCCTACGAGCAGTACTTC
CDR3: CASSFGRGPYEQYF

J: TRBJ1-6
V: TRBV7-2
size: once
D: .
DNA: TGTGCCAGCAGCTTATTATCCTATCTGCAGGCTAATTCACCCCTCCACTTT
CDR3: CASSLLSYLQANSPLHF

J: TRBJ1-4
V: TRBV12-3/TRBV12-4
size: many
D: .
DNA: TGTGCCAGCAGTTTAGAAATGAGACAGCCTGAAAAACTGTTTTTT
CDR3: CASSLEMRQPEKLFF

J: TRBJ2-1
V: TRBV7-9
size: many
D: TRBD2
DNA: TGTGCCAGCAGCCCCCGGGGGGGAGGTCATGAGCAGTTCTTC
CDR3: CASSPRGGGHEQFF

J: TRBJ2-5
V: TRBV28
size: .
D: .
DNA: TGTGCCAGCAATTTAAGACTATCGGGAGTCGGTTACGAGACCCAGTACTTC
CDR3: CASNLRLSGVGYETQYF

J: TRBJ2-1
V: TRBV7-3
size: many
D: .
DNA: TGTGCCAGCAGCTTATTCGGCGCAGGGGTTCACAATGAGCAGTTCTTC
CDR3: CASSLFGAGVHNEQFF

J: TRBJ2-7
V: TRBV28
size: many
D: TRBD2
DNA: TGTGCCAGCAGTCTCGGGACTAGCGGGCCCAGGGGCGAGCAGTACTTC
CDR3: CASSLGTSGPRGEQYF

J: TRBJ2-7
V: TRBV10-2
size: many
D: .
DNA: TGCGCCAGCAGTGAGCGGGGGATTGGGGGCGCGTCCTACGAGCAGTACTTC
CDR3: CASSERGIGGASYEQYF

J: TRBJ2-5
V: TRBV7-2
size: medium-sized
D: .
DNA: TGTGCCAGCAGCTTAGAAGTCACGTCCCACGCGGGGACCCAGTACTTC
CDR3: CASSLEVTSHAGTQYF

J: TRBJ1-1
V: TRBV10-2
size: many
D: .
DNA: TGCGCCAGCAGAAAAACCGGGAGGCTGGGTCCCGCGACTGAAGCTTTCTTT
CDR3: CASRKTGRLGPATEAFF

J: TRBJ1-2
V: TRBV9
size: many
D: TRBD1
DNA: TGTGCCAGCAGCGTAGAGGGACAGAACTATGGCTACACCTTC
CDR3: CASSVEGQNYGYTF

J: TRBJ1-2
V: TRBV6-5
size: many
D: .
DNA: TGTGCCAGCAGTATCACAGCAACCTATGGCTACACCTTC
CDR3: CASSITATYGYTF

J: TRBJ1-2
V: TRBV12-3/TRBV12-4
size: medium-sized
D: .
DNA: TGTGCCAGCAGTTTACAGTCCGGGGGCGATGGCTACACCTTC
CDR3: CASSLQSGGDGYTF

J: TRBJ2-7
V: TRBV5-5
size: many
D: .
DNA: TGTGCCAGCAGCTTGGGGCAGGGCGCCTACGAGCAGTACTTC
CDR3: CASSLGQGAYEQYF

J: TRBJ1-5
V: TRBV12-3/TRBV12-4
size: many
D: .
DNA: TGTGCCAGCAGTTTAGGCAATCAGCCCCAGCATTTT
CDR3: CASSLGNQPQHF

J: TRBJ2-7
V: TRBV20-1
size: many
D: .
DNA: TGCAGTGCTAGAGTAGCGTCACGGGGGGCAGGGGAGCAGTACTTC
CDR3: CSARVASRGAGEQYF

J: TRBJ1-6
V: TRBV28
size: many
D: .
DNA: TGTGCCAGCAGTTTCGGCAGGGTTGAATCACCCCTCCACTTT
CDR3: CASSFGRVESPLHF

J: TRBJ2-3
V: TRBV15
size: many
D: .
DNA: TGTGCCACCAGCAGGAGACTCGGCACAGATACGCAGTATTTT
CDR3: CATSRRLGTDTQYF

J: TRBJ1-5
V: TRBV7-2
size: medium-sized
D: TRBD1
DNA: TGTGCCAGCAGCTATGCAGGGGGAGGGGGACAGCCCCAGCATTTT
CDR3: CASSYAGGGGQPQHF

J: TRBJ1-5
V: TRBV3-1
size: many
D: .
DNA: TGTGCCAGCAGCCAATCGGTGGTCAGTAGCAATCAGCCCCAGCATTTT
CDR3: CASSQSVVSSNQPQHF

J: TRBJ1-5
V: TRBV12-3/TRBV12-4
size: many
D: .
DNA: TGTGCCAGCAGTTTTCGGACAGACAATCAGCCCCAGCATTTT
CDR3: CASSFRTDNQPQHF

J: TRBJ2-3
V: TRBV7-2
size: many
D: .
DNA: TGTGCCAGCAGCCCCATGGCTAGCACAGATACGCAGTATTTT
CDR3: CASSPMASTDTQYF

J: TRBJ1-1
V: TRBV10-3
size: many
D: .
DNA: TGTGCCATCAGTGAGTTTCTTACAGCGAACACTGAAGCTTTCTTT
CDR3: CAISEFLTANTEAFF

J: TRBJ2-1
V: TRBV20-1
size: .
D: TRBD2
DNA: TGCAGTGCTAACCTGGGTAGTAGCGGGACTGACCAGCAGTTCTTC
CDR3: CSANLGSSGTDQQFF

J: TRBJ2-3
V: TRBV7-3
size: many
D: .
DNA: TGTGCCAGCAGCTCCAAAGGACAGCGCACAGATACGCAGTATTTT
CDR3: CASSSKGQRTDTQYF

J: TRBJ1-5
V: TRBV7-2
size: many
D: .
DNA: TGTGCCAGCAGCTTAAGGACGTATAGCAATCAGCCCCAGCATTTT
CDR3: CASSLRTYSNQPQHF

J: TRBJ2-5
V: TRBV5-1
size: many
D: .
DNA: TGCGCCAGCAGCTTGCGTCAAATTAGGGAGACCCAGTACTTC
CDR3: CASSLRQIRETQYF

J: TRBJ2-7
V: TRBV7-3
size: many
D: .
DNA: TGTGCCAGCAGCTTATATGGAGATACGGGCTACGAGCAGTACTTC
CDR3: CASSLYGDTGYEQYF

J: TRBJ1-2
V: TRBV7-2
size: .
D: TRBD1
DNA: TGTGCCAGCAGCTCCCGAACCGACAGGGGACCTAACTATGGCTACACCTTC
CDR3: CASSSRTDRGPNYGYTF

J: TRBJ2-1
V: TRBV19
size: many
D: TRBD2
DNA: TGTGCCAGTAGTATGATACTAGCGGCTACCTACAATGAGCAGTTCTTC
CDR3: CASSMILAATYNEQFF

J: TRBJ2-5
V: TRBV5-6
size: many
D: TRBD2
DNA: TGTGCCAGCAGCTTGGTTAGCGGGGAAGAGACCCAGTACTTC
CDR3: CASSLVSGEETQYF

J: TRBJ2-7
V: TRBV10-1
size: many
D: .
DNA: TGCGCCAGCAATTACCGACCGACCTTGCCCTCCTACGAGCAGTACTTC
CDR3: CASNYRPTLPSYEQYF

J: TRBJ1-2
V: TRBV12-3/TRBV12-4
size: many
D: .
DNA: TGTGCCAGCAGTTTGAACCCGGACTCTAACTATGGCTACACCTTC
CDR3: CASSLNPDSNYGYTF

J: TRBJ1-1
V: TRBV5-1
size: many
D: .
DNA: TGCGCCAGCAGCTTAAGTTTCAAGGGGGATGAAGCTTTCTTT
CDR3: CASSLSFKGDEAFF

J: TRBJ2-5
V: TRBV20-1
size: many
D: .
DNA: TGCAGTGGGACGGTGGGGGCAGAGACCCAGTACTTC
CDR3: CSGTVGAETQYF

J: TRBJ2-1
V: TRBV7-3
size: many
D: .
DNA: TGTGCCAGCAGCCGGGGAGACTTTTACAATGAGCAGTTCTTC
CDR3: CASSRGDFYNEQFF

J: TRBJ1-5
V: TRBV12-3/TRBV12-4
size: many
D: TRBD1
DNA: TGTGCCAGCAGCGGACAGGGTCAGCCCCAGCATTTT
CDR3: CASSGQGQPQHF